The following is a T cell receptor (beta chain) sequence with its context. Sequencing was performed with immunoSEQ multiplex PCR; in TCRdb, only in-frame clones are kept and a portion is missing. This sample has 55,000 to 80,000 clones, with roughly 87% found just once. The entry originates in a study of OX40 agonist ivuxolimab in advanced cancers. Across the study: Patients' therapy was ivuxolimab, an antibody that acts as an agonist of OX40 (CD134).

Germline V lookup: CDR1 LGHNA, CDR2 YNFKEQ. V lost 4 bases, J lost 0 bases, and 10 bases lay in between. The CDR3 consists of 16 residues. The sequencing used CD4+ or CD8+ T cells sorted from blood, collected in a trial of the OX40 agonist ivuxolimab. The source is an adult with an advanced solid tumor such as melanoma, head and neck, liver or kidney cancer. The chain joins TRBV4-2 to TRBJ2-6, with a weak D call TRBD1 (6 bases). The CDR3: CASSPGQSSGANVLTF. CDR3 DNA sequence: TGTGCCAGCAGCCCCGGACAGAGCTCTGGGGCCAACGTCCTGACTTTC.